The clone carrying this TCR beta chain was seen only a few times. In each case, RNA was isolated and then reverse transcribed into cDNA as the sequencing template. TCRdb keeps only in-frame clones here, not all; method: immunoSEQ multiplex PCR. The table has over 50,000 clones, about 44% seen once; the top ten hold about a sixth. This record belongs to a study of CD8+ T cells in alopecia areata. The V gene's germline CDR1 is MNHEY and CDR2 SVGAGI. This CDR3 is built from 15 residues. This sequence was found in a human donor with alopecia areata. Sequencing was performed on CD8+ T cells sorted from blood, taken at week 0. V usage is TRBV6-5 and J usage is TRBJ2-5; TRBD1 aligns across 8 bases. Gene TRBJ2-7 matches the end of the DNA better, so the J call may be wrong. The CDR3 sequence: CASSFPGQGLYEQYF. CDR3 DNA sequence: TGTGCCAGCAGTTTCCCCGGACAGGGCCTCTACGAGCAGTACTTC.